This TCR beta chain was recovered during a study of T cells expressing NK-cell markers. Findings and caveats of the study: Clarity on HCMV specificity was lacking for the expanded NKG2C+ T cell clones.

As the method of synthesis, 5'RACE template switching with UMIs yielded TCR beta cDNA. TCRdb re-called the 5' RACE reads; every CDR3 protein appears as one record, without DNA. The sample's table shows 200,000 to 300,000 distinct CDR3 sequences. Of note for this clonotype: The antigen remains unidentified.

Per germline, CDR1 SEHNR and CDR2 FQNEAQ (reference sequence). This CDR3 is 15 amino acids long. The sequenced sample was blood T cells: a sorted CD56 or NKG2C T cell subset, CD4+ or CD8+ T cells, or bulk PBMC T cells (not recorded which). This rearrangement joins TRBV7-9 to TRBJ2-5; lacking DNA, the TRBD2 call made by TCRdb goes unchecked. The source is a man between 18 and 29 years old in good health. The CDR3 sequence: CASSGGTSAQETQYF.